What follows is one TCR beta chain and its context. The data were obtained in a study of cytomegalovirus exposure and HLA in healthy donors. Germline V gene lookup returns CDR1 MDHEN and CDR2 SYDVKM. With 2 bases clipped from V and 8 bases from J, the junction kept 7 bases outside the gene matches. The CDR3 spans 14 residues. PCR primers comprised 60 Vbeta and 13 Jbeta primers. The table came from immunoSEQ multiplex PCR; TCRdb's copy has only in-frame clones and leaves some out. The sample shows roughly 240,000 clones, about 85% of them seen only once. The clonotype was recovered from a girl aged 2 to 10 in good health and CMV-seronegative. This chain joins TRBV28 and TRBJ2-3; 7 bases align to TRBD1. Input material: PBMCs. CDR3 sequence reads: CASSLRGGDGTQYF. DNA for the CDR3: TGTGCCAGCAGTTTAAGAGGGGGCGATGGTACGCAGTATTTT.